The sequence of this T cell receptor beta chain was determined in a study of T cell responses to AZD1222 COVID-19 vaccine. Libraries were prepared by immunoSEQ multiplex PCR; TCRdb keeps only in-frame clonotypes and omits some of them. The data hold 110,000 to 150,000 clones, with roughly 89% observed a single time. The V gene lost 1 base and the J gene lost 7 bases, with 6 bases spanning the gap. Per the germline V gene, CDR1 is SGHKS and CDR2 is YYEKEE (reference sequence). The CDR3 is made up of 12 amino acids. This receptor was taken from an adult in good health. The sample in question was peripheral blood, obtained on day 0 of AZD1222 vaccination. This chain links TRBV5-5 with TRBJ2-1; D is uncertain. Here the CDR3 reads CASSLSLNEQFF. The CDR3 nucleotides read TGTGCCAGCAGCTTGTCTTTGAATGAGCAGTTCTTC.